The 16 T cell receptor beta chains listed next were all sequenced from one sample in a study of cytomegalovirus exposure and HLA in healthy donors. The method was immunoSEQ multiplex PCR; TCRdb's version includes in-frame clones alone and lacks a portion of them. The sample carries about 400,000 clones, roughly 88% recorded once. Sequenced material: PBMCs. These receptor sequences come from a woman under 30 in good health and CMV-seronegative.

The genes are TRBV28 and TRBJ1-6; no definite D call. V lost 4 bases and J lost 7, with 14 bases in between. Germline V gene lookup returns CDR1 MDHEN and CDR2 SYDVKM. The CDR3 totals 15 residues. In DNA form, the CDR3 reads TGTGCCAGCAGTTCCCGATTAAAACTAAATTCACCCCTCCACTTT. This sequence encodes CASSSRLKLNSPLHF.

V is TRBV2 and J is TRBJ2-7; tentative D call: TRBD1 (5 bases). V was clipped by 3 bases and J by 6 bases, with 6 bases between them. The V gene's germline CDR1 is SNHLY and CDR2 FYNNEI. The CDR3 length is 11 residues. As DNA, the CDR3 is TGTGCCAGCAGTGAGACAGCCGAGCAGTACTTC. Protein product: CASSETAEQYF.

This sequence joins TRBV7-6 and TRBJ2-1, with a weak D call TRBD1 (6 bases). Trimming shortened V by 5 bases and J by 2 bases, and 13 bases separated the two germline ends. CDR1 is SGHVS, CDR2 FNYEAQ, per germline. The CDR3 is 15 amino acids. CDR3 DNA: TGTGCCAGCAGCCACAGGGCCATCCCCTACAATGAGCAGTTCTTC. Encoded protein: CASSHRAIPYNEQFF.

The V gene is TRBV6-5, the J gene TRBJ2-5; TRBD1 agrees at 9 bases. CDR3 length equals 15 residues. Unmatched junction bases numbered 3, after V lost 0 bases and J lost 4 bases. Looked up from germline, CDR1 is MNHEY and CDR2 is SVGAGI. The CDR3 is CASSYSPDRGETQYF. DNA of the CDR3: TGTGCCAGCAGTTACTCACCGGACAGGGGAGAGACCCAGTACTTC.

This clone has just a few counts. V is TRBV28 and J is TRBJ1-6; D not certain. This CDR3 has 14 amino acids. Germline CDR1 reads MDHEN; CDR2 reads SYDVKM. Deletions cut 2 bases from V and 10 bases from J, with 12 bases between. The chain's CDR3 is CASSLGPKTSPLHF. As DNA, the CDR3 is TGTGCCAGCAGTTTAGGCCCCAAAACCTCACCCCTCCACTTT.

This clone was recorded once. This chain's CDR3 is CASSLGTSGSTGELFF. DNA of the CDR3: TGTGCCAGCAGCCTAGGGACTAGCGGGAGCACCGGGGAGCTGTTTTTT. This chain links TRBV5-4 with TRBJ2-2; 14 nucleotides line up with TRBD2. The V gene's germline CDR1 is SGHNT and CDR2 YYREEE (reference sequence). V lost 4 bases, J lost 4 bases, and 3 bases stayed unmatched. This CDR3 has 16 amino acids.

The J gene is TRBJ1-2, the V gene TRBV6-1; D not certain. V lost 8 bases and J lost 2, with 12 bases in between. CDR1 is MNHNS, CDR2 SASEGT, per germline. The CDR3 is 13 amino acids. CDR3 nucleotide sequence: TGTGCCAGCGGTAGCGGTGTCAACTATGGCTACACCTTC. As protein: CASGSGVNYGYTF.

In its sample, this clone was seen once. The chain has TRBV28 and TRBJ2-7; D is possibly TRBD2 (7 bases). Per germline, CDR1 MDHEN and CDR2 SYDVKM. Trimming removed 7 bases from V and 3 bases from J, with 16 bases in between. This CDR3 has 14 residues. Here the CDR3 reads CASKGGGPNYEQYF. The CDR3 nucleotides are TGTGCCAGCAAGGGAGGGGGGCCTAACTACGAGCAGTACTTC.

The V call is TRBV29-1, the J call TRBJ2-1, with D unresolved. The CDR3 has 10 residues. The germline V gene encodes CDR1 SQVTM and CDR2 ANQGSEA. V was clipped by 6 bases and J by 8 bases, with 8 bases between them. CDR3: CSVAVYEQFF. CDR3 DNA: TGCAGCGTCGCGGTATATGAGCAGTTCTTC.

The chain recombines TRBV30 with TRBJ2-7; D might be TRBD2 (5 bases). In germline, CDR1 is GTSNPN, CDR2 SVGIG (reference sequence). The CDR3 runs to 14 residues. The CDR3 is CALDLGSAAYEQYF. In nucleotides, the CDR3 is TGTGCGCTAGACCTGGGTAGCGCTGCCTACGAGCAGTACTTC.

The chain carries TRBV5-4 and TRBJ1-1, with D maybe TRBD1 (5 bases). V was pared by 3 bases and J by 0 bases, with 6 bases between. The CDR3 runs 13 residues. The germline V gene has CDR1 SGHNT and CDR2 YYREEE (reference sequence). CDR3 residues: CASSSDMNTEAFF. The CDR3 DNA is TGTGCCAGCAGCTCGGACATGAACACTGAAGCTTTCTTT.

The chain couples TRBV18 to TRBJ2-1; unclear D gene. Looked up from germline, CDR1 is KGHSH and CDR2 is LQKENI. The germline V and J ends were trimmed by 0 bases and 4 bases, with 13 bases remaining between them. The CDR3 runs 16 residues. The CDR3 region is CASSPPLSGPYNEQFF. Written as DNA, the CDR3 is TGTGCCAGCTCACCACCCCTCAGTGGGCCTTACAATGAGCAGTTCTTC.

This clone has only one observation. CDR3 in amino acids: CASSPSTGAPGNTIYF. DNA for the CDR3: TGTGCCAGCAGTCCCTCGACAGGGGCTCCGGGAAACACCATATATTTT. The chain combines TRBV28 with TRBJ1-3, with 8 bases lining up with TRBD1. The V segment lost 5 bases and the J segment 4 bases; nucleotides outside the gene matches: 10. The CDR3 is made up of 16 amino acids. From germline, CDR1 is MDHEN and CDR2 SYDVKM.

The chain has TRBV6-6 and TRBJ2-3, with unresolved D. This CDR3 spans 13 amino acids. V dropped 6 bases and J dropped 5 bases, with 12 bases sitting between them. The germline V gene encodes CDR1 MNHNY and CDR2 SVGAGI (reference sequence). The CDR3, as DNA: TGTGCCAGCAGCGGGTTAGCCGGAGATACGCAGTATTTT. Protein product: CASSGLAGDTQYF.

The chain has TRBV19 and TRBJ2-1, with 11 bases identical to TRBD1. The trim removed 8 bases at V and 7 bases at J, leaving 7 bases unmatched. Per germline, CDR1 LNHDA and CDR2 SQIVND (reference sequence). The CDR3 spans 14 residues. CDR3 nucleotide sequence: TGTGCCAGTCCTGGACAGGGGGCTGGGAATGAGCAGTTCTTC. It yields the protein CASPGQGAGNEQFF.

The V gene is TRBV2, the J gene TRBJ1-4; 7 bases agree with TRBD1. Germline assignment: CDR1 SNHLY and CDR2 FYNNEI. V shed 3 bases, J shed 7 bases, and the junction held 5 bases outside the gene matches. This CDR3 has 14 amino acids. Written as DNA, the CDR3 is TGTGCCAGCAGTGATAAGAGACAGGGTGAAAAACTGTTTTTT. Residues: CASSDKRQGEKLFF.